The 14 T cell receptor beta chains below were found in one sample sequenced in a study of T cell clonality in common variable immunodeficiency. The assay was immunoSEQ multiplex PCR, and TCRdb's table has in-frame clones only and misses some. The table lists about 52,000 clones, with no singletons. Sample: peripheral blood mononuclear cells. These receptors all come from a person aged 18 to 69 in good health.

Comments on this clone: The CDR3 end falls 3 residues outside the read, so it is completed with the germline J gene. The J gene is TRBJ1-2, the V gene TRBV7-6; TRBD1 is a possible D gene (5 bases). In germline, CDR1 is SGHVS, CDR2 FNYEAQ. This CDR3 spans 16 amino acids. The DNA read from the CDR3 is TGTGCCAGCAGCTTAACTAGCGGGGGTGATGCCTACGAC. Encoded protein: CASSLTSGGDAYD. The full CDR3 is CASSLTSGGDAYDYTF.

The table lists this clone with many counts. The CDR3 extends 3 residues past the end of the read, so its final part is completed from the germline J gene. This chain joins TRBV12-3 or TRBV12-4 and TRBJ1-4; 7 bases map to TRBD1. The CDR3 totals 14 residues. V shed 7 bases and J 5 bases; nucleotides not matched to a gene: 7. The sequenced CDR3 bases are TGTGCCAGCACCTGGACAGGCGAAAATGAAAAA. This encodes CASTWTGENEK. The complete CDR3 sequence is CASTWTGENEKLFF.

Many counts were recorded for this clone. Read sequence stops 3 residues before the CDR3 end, and the germline J gene provides the missing end. The rearrangement joins TRBV20-1 to TRBJ2-5; 9 nucleotides match TRBD2. Trimming took 1 base from V and 5 from J; bases not matched to a gene: 8. This CDR3 contains 15 residues. Germline CDR1 DFQATT, CDR2 SNEGSKA (reference sequence). The CDR3 loop reads CSARARREGGETQYF. The CDR3 DNA, read in part, is TGCAGTGCTAGAGCGAGGCGGGAGGGGGGGGAGACC.

In this sample, this clone turned up many times. From the germline J gene comes the end of the CDR3, since the read stops 3 residues before it. The chain links TRBV19 to TRBJ1-1, with D possibly being TRBD1 (6 bases). The germline V and J ends were trimmed by 6 bases and 2 bases, with 13 bases remaining between them. Germline lookup yields CDR1 LNHDA and CDR2 SQIVND (reference sequence). The CDR3 is 14 amino acids. CDR3 loop: CASSNRAINTEAFF. CDR3 bases read: TGTGCCAGTAGCAACAGGGCGATTAACACTGAA.

There are many counts of this clone. The CDR3 is cut off 3 residues early in the read; its end comes from the germline J gene. The chain has TRBV27 and TRBJ2-3; D may be TRBD2 (6 bases). CDR1 and CDR2 from the germline V gene are MNHEY and SMNVEV (reference sequence). Trimming removed 6 bases from V and 6 bases from J, with 16 bases in between. The CDR3 is 14 amino acids. The part of the CDR3 DNA that was read is TGTGCCAGCAGCCTAGGGACTCCCGTCGATACG. Protein product: CASSLGTPVDT. The complete CDR3 sequence is CASSLGTPVDTQYF.

Turning to this clone: The read falls 3 residues short of the CDR3 end, and the missing part is taken from the germline J gene. The chain links TRBV7-2 to TRBJ2-1; 8 bases agree with TRBD2. From germline, CDR1 is SGHTA and CDR2 FQGNSA. V was clipped by 1 base and J by 7 bases; unmatched bases: 6. The CDR3 extends over 15 amino acids. CDR3 sequence reads: CASSLGSRGGNEQFF. The DNA read from the CDR3 is TGTGCCAGCAGCTTAGGCTCCCGGGGGGGTAATGAG.

This clone was recorded many times. With the read ending 3 residues before the CDR3 end, the germline J gene is used to fill in that end. V and J are TRBV5-6 and TRBJ2-7, with TRBD1 matching 9 bases. Germline V gives CDR1 SGHDT, CDR2 YYEEEE. The CDR3 has 15 residues. With V trimmed by 4 bases and J by 4 bases, 9 bases remained unmatched. The sequenced CDR3 bases are TGTGCCAGCAGCCCAACCGGGACAGGGACTTACGAG. This gives the protein CASSPTGTGTYE. The full CDR3 reads CASSPTGTGTYEQYF. The variable domain in full, completed from reference TRBV5-6 and TRBJ2-7, reads DAGVTQSPTHLIKTRGQQVTLRCSPKSGHDTVSWYQQALGQGPQFIFQYYEEEERQRGNFPDRFSGHQFPNYSSELNVNALLLGDSALYLCASSPTGTGTYEQYFGPGTRLTVT.

There are many counts of this clone. With the read ending 3 residues before the CDR3 end, the germline J gene is used to fill in that end. The genes are TRBV20-1 and TRBJ2-2; no firm D call. The CDR3 is 13 residues long. V lost 0 bases and J lost 3, with 5 bases in between. CDR1 DFQATT and CDR2 SNEGSKA come from the germline V gene (reference sequence). Here the CDR3 reads CSARDQDTGELFF. Partial CDR3 DNA: TGCAGTGCTAGAGATCAGGACACCGGGGAG.

In its sample, this clone ranks as medium-sized. The read ends 3 residues shy of where the CDR3 ends; the end is completed using the germline J gene. The chain recombines TRBV5-1 with TRBJ2-7; 7 bases agree with TRBD1. Germline V CDR1 and CDR2: SGHRS, YFSETQ. J lost 1 base, V lost 1 base, and 5 bases had no gene match. This CDR3 region has 15 residues. The CDR3 DNA, read in part, is TGCGCCAGCAGCTTGACTCAACAGGGGTCCTACGAG. Protein: CASSLTQQGSYE. The whole CDR3 sequence reads CASSLTQQGSYEQYF.

This clone came up many times. The CDR3 end is not reached by the read, which stops 3 residues before it; the germline J gene fills it in. The chain uses TRBV7-2 and TRBJ2-1; D possibly corresponds to TRBD1 (6 bases). The length of the CDR3 is 13 residues. V lost 3 bases, J lost 8 bases, and 11 bases lay in between. The germline gives CDR1 SGHTA, CDR2 FQGNSA. CDR3 DNA (partial): TGTGCCAGCAGCTTGAACCCAGGGGATGAG. Encoded protein: CASSLNPGDE. The whole CDR3 reads CASSLNPGDEQFF.

This clone was counted ten times or more. The read ends 3 residues before the CDR3 terminus; that terminus is restored from the germline J gene. This chain connects TRBV20-1 to TRBJ2-1, with unresolved D. Germline V CDR1 and CDR2: DFQATT, SNEGSKA (reference sequence). CDR3 length equals 12 residues. CDR3 DNA, as far as it was read: TGCAGCTCATTCTTACTCTACAATGAG. Translated: CSSFLLYNE. The full CDR3 protein is CSSFLLYNEQFF.

This clone was picked up many times. The observed sequence ends 3 residues before the CDR3 terminus, with the missing tail filled in from the germline J gene. The chain combines TRBV4-2 with TRBJ2-1; 9 bases agree with TRBD2. Trimming at V came to 4 bases and at J to 6 bases, leaving 7 bases not matched to a gene. Germline CDR1 is LGHNA and CDR2 is YNFKEQ. The CDR3 runs 15 residues. This CDR3 reads CASSPRAGGFNEQFF. The CDR3 bases that were read are TGTGCCAGCAGCCCCCGGGCGGGAGGGTTCAATGAG.

As regards this clone: The read ends 3 residues shy of where the CDR3 ends; the end is completed using the germline J gene. The chain uses TRBV27 and TRBJ2-7; TRBD2 might be the D (5 bases). The V gene lost 1 base and the J gene lost 2 bases, with 12 bases spanning the gap. The germline CDR1 and CDR2 sequences are MNHEY and SMNVEV (reference sequence). CDR3 size: 15 residues. The CDR3 sequence is CASSLFSTTPYEQYF. CDR3 DNA, as far as it was read: TGTGCCAGCAGTTTATTCTCGACTACCCCCTACGAG.

Many counts were recorded for this clone. The read terminates 3 residues ahead of where the CDR3 ends, so the germline J gene completes it. The chain is built from TRBV5-1 and TRBJ2-3, with 10 bases aligning to TRBD2. J gave up 1 base and V 4 bases, and 9 bases lay outside the gene matches. This CDR3 has 17 residues. Looked up from germline, CDR1 is SGHRS and CDR2 is YFSETQ. CDR3 loop: CASSPGLAVSRTDTQYF. The CDR3 bases that were read are TGCGCCAGCAGCCCAGGACTAGCGGTATCTCGCACAGATACG. Complete variable domain (other parts from reference TRBV5-1 and TRBJ2-3): KAGVTQTPRYLIKTRGQQVTLSCSPISGHRSVSWYQQTPGQGLQFLFEYFSETQRNKGNFPGRFSGRQFSNSRSEMNVSTLELGDSALYLCASSPGLAVSRTDTQYFGPGTRLTVL.